Listed below are T cell receptor beta chains from one sample, sequenced in a study of blood T cells in healthy people across ages. TCRdb reanalysed the 5' RACE reads using MiXCR and keeps one entry per CDR3 protein. Of roughly 800,000 distinct CDR3 sequences listed, about 34% are singletons. The sample taken for sequencing was blood. The receptors derive from a man aged 18 to 30 in good health. CDR3s include the opening cysteine and the closing phenylalanine or tryptophan. Where a row states a size, it is once, few, many or the class of an expanded clone; other rows omit it.

cdr3_aa	v_call	j_call	clone_size
CAIGQENQPQHF	TRBV10-3	TRBJ1-5	-
CSARDRFQMSYNEQFF	TRBV20-1	TRBJ2-1	many
CSGAGTGDFYEQYF	TRBV29-1	TRBJ2-7	many
CASSLVAGGWETQYF	TRBV7-2	TRBJ2-5	many
CASSLYSAFEQYF	TRBV7-6	TRBJ2-5	-
CAIRSGGASYNEQFF	TRBV10-3	TRBJ2-1	-
CASSFGTKAETQYF	TRBV12-3/TRBV12-4	TRBJ2-5	-
CASGYRRASGANVLTF	TRBV6-2/TRBV6-3	TRBJ2-6	-
CASSVSGTDTQYF	TRBV12-3/TRBV12-4	TRBJ2-3	many
CASSSSEGQGLNSPLHF	TRBV5-5	TRBJ1-6	few
CASNDREDALHF	TRBV6-2/TRBV6-3	TRBJ1-6	-
CSARVGQGQGIYGYTF	TRBV20-1	TRBJ1-2	many
CASSSGGVGNEKLFF	TRBV2	TRBJ1-4	few
CSVEPQEWDQETQFF	TRBV29-1	-	once